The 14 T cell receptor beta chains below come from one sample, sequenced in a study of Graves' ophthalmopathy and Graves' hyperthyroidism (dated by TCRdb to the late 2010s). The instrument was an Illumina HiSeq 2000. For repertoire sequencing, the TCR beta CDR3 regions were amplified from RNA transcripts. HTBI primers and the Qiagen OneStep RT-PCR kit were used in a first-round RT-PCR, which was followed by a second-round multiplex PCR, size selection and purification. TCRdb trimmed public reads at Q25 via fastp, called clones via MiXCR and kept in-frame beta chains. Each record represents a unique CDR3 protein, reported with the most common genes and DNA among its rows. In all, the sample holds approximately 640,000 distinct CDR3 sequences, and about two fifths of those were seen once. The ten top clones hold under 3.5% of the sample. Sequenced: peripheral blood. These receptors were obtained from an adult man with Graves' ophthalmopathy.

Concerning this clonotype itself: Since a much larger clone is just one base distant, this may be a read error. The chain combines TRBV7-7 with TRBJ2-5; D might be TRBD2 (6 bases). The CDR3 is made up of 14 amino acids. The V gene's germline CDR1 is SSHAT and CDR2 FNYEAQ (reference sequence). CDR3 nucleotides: TGTGCTAGCAGCCCCCCGGGGAGGCCAGAGACCCAGTACTTC. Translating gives CASSPPGRPETQYF.

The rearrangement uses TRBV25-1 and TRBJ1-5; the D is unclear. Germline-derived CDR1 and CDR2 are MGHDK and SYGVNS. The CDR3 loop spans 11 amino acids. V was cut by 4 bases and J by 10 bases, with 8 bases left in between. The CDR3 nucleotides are TGTGCCAGCAGTGTAACGGGACCCCAGCATTTT. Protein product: CASSVTGPQHF.

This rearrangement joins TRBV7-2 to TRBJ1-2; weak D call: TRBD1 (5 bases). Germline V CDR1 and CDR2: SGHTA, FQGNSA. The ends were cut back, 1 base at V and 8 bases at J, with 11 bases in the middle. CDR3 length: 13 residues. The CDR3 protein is CASSLGGGEGYTF. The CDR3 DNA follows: TGTGCCAGCAGCTTAGGGGGGGGTGAAGGCTACACCTTC.

The CDR3 reads CASSFIAGGAETQYF. The DNA of the CDR3 is TGTGCCAGCAGCTTTATAGCGGGAGGGGCAGAGACCCAGTACTTC. The chain employs TRBV7-2 and TRBJ2-5, with 11 nucleotides matching TRBD2. There are 15 residues in the CDR3. The V gene end was trimmed by 3 bases and the J gene end by 4 bases; junction bases not matched to a gene: 4. CDR1 SGHTA and CDR2 FQGNSA come from the germline V gene.

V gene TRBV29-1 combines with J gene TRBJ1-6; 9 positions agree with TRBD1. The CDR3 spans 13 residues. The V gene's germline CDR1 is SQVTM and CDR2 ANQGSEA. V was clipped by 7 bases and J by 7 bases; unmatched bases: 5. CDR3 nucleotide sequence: TGCAGCGGTAGGGACAGGGAGAATTCACCCCTCCACTTT. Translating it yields CSGRDRENSPLHF.

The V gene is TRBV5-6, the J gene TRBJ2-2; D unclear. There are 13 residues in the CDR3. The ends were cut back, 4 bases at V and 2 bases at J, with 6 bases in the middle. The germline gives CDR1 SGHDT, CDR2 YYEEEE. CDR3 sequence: CASSNYNTGELFF. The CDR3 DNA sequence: TGTGCCAGCAGCAACTACAACACCGGGGAGCTGTTTTTT.

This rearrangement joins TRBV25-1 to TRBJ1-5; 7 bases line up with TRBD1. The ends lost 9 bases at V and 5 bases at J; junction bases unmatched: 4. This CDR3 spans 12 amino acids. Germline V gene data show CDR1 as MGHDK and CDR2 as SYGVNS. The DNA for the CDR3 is TGTGCCAGGATTGACAGGGATCAGCCCCAGCATTTT. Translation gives CARIDRDQPQHF.

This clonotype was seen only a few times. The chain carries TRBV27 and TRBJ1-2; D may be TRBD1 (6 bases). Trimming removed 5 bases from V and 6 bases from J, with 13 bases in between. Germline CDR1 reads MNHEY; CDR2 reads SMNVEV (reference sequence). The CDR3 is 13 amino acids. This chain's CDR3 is CASSPLAGDGYTF. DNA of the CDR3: TGTGCCAGCAGTCCCTTAGCAGGGGATGGCTACACCTTC.

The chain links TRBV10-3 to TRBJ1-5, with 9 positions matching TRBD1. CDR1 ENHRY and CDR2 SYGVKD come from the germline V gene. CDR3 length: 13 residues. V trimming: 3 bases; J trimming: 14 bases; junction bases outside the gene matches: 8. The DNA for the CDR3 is TGTGCCATCAGTGATGGGACAGGGCGGTACGAGCATTTT. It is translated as CAISDGTGRYEHF.

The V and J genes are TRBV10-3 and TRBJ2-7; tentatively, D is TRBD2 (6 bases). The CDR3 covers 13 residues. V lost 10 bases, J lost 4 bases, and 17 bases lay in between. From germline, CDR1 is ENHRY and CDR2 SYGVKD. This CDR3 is CATGPGEYYEQYF. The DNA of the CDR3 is TGTGCCACTGGTCCGGGGGAATATTACGAGCAGTACTTC.

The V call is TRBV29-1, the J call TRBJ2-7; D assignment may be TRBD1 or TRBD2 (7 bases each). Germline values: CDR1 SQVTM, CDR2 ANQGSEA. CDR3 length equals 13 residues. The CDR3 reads CSASGQVTYEQYF. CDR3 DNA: TGCAGTGCTAGCGGACAGGTGACCTACGAGCAGTACTTC.

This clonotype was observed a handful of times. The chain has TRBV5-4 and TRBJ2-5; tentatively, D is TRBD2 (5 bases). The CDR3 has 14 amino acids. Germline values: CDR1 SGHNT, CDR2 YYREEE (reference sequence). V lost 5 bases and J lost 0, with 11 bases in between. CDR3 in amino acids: CASSSRVDQETQYF. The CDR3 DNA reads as TGTGCCAGCAGTTCGAGGGTGGACCAAGAGACCCAGTACTTC. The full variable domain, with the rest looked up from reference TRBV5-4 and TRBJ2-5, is ETGVTQSPTHLIKTRGQQVTLRCSSQSGHNTVSWYQQALGQGPQFIFQYYREEENGRGNFPPRFSGLQFPNYSSELNVNALELDDSALYLCASSSRVDQETQYFGPGTRLLVL.

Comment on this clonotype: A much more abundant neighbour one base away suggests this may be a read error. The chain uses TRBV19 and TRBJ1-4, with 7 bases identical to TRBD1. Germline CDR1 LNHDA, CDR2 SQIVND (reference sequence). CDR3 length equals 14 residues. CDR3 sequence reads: CASSIGRGAEKLVF. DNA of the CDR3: TGTGCCAGTAGTATCGGCAGGGGGGCTGAAAAACTGGTTTTT.

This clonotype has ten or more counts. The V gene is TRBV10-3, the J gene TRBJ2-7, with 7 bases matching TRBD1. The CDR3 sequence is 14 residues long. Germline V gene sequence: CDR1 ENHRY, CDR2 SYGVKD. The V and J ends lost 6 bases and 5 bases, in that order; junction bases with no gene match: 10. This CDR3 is CAISLRDSANEQYF. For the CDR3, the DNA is TGTGCCATCAGCCTCCGGGACAGTGCCAACGAGCAGTACTTC.